In its sample, the clone carrying this TCR beta chain was seen many times. As yet, its antigen is unknown. MiXCR, run by TCRdb on the reads, gives a single entry per CDR3 protein. This table has under 150,000 distinct CDR3 sequences, more than 7% appearing once. The CDR3 covers 12 residues. The V end was cut by 6 bases, the J end by 6 bases, with 11 bases between. These data belong to a study of T cell repertoires in cytomegalovirus infection. Overall study findings and caveats: Dominant in the ex vivo response were TCR beta clonotypes restricted by HLA-C and specific for CMV. CMV carriers with the relevant HLA were identified by cumulative public TCR beta family frequency.

The TCR was taken from a human donor in good health (CMV status not recorded). Some clones in this sample may be carry-over from other donors' samples. The sequencing sample was made of PBMCs. The chain links TRBV12-3 or TRBV12-4 to TRBJ1-2; no clear D gene. This CDR3 is CASSLSEDGYTF. As DNA, the CDR3 is TGTGCCAGCAGCCTCTCAGAGGATGGCTACACCTTC.